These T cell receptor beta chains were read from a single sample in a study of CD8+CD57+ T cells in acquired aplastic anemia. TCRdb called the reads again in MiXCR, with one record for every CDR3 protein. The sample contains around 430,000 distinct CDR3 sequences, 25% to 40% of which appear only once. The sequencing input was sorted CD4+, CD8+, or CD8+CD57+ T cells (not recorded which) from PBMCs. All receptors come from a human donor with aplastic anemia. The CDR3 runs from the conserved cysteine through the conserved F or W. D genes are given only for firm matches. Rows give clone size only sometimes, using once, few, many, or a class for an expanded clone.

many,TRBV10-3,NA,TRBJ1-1,TGTGCCATCAGTGAGACCTCTTTGGATAAACACGGAGGTGAAGCTTTCTTT,CAISETSLDKHGGEAFF
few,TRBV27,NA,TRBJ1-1,TGTGCCAGTCAAACAGCGAACACTGAAGCTTTCTTT,CASQTANTEAFF
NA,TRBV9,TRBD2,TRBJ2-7,TGTGCCAGCAGCGTAGAAGGAGATTCGGGACTAGCGGGAGGGGGGCCTACGAACTTC,CASSVEGDSGLAGGGPTNF
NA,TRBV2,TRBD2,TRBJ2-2,TGTGCCAGCAGACCCCAGAGCGGGGGCCCCGGGGAGCTGTTTTTT,CASRPQSGGPGELFF
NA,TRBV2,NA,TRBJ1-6,TGTGCCAGCAGCTGGGGTCGGTATTCACCCCTCCACTTT,CASSWGRYSPLHF
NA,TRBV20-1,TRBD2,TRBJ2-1,TGCAGTGCCAGACTAGCGGGAGTCAGCAATGAGCAGTTCTTC,CSARLAGVSNEQFF
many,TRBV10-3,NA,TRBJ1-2,TGTGCCAGCTCCCCGCAGGGTACCAACTATGGCTACACCTTC,CASSPQGTNYGYTF
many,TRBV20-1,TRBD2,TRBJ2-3,TGCAGTGCTAGAGCGGATGCTAGCGGGCGGCGTGATACGCAGTATTTT,CSARADASGRRDTQYF
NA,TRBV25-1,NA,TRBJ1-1,TGTGCTAGAGGGGCAGGGAGCGGCACTGAAGCTTTCTTT,CARGAGSGTEAFF
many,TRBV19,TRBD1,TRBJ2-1,TGTGCCAGTAGATCGGACAGGGTTTTCGCTGAGCAGTTCTTC,CASRSDRVFAEQFF
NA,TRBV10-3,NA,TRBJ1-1,TGTGCCAGCAGTTTCGGTAACATGAACACTGAAGCTTTCTTT,CASSFGNMNTEAFF
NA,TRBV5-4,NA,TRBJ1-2,TGTGCCAGCAGCTTCCAGGGTGACTACACCTTC,CASSFQGDYTF
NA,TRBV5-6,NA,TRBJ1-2,TGTGCCAGCAGCTTGGCCAGGGGTATCTATGGCTGCACCTTC,CASSLARGIYGCTF
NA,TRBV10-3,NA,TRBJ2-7,TGTGCCACCCTACAGGGATTGAACTACGAGCAGTACTTC,CATLQGLNYEQYF
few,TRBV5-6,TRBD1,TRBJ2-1,TGTGCCAGCAGCACTGACAGGGTTAATGAGCAGTTCTTC,CASSTDRVNEQFF
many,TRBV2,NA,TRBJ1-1,TGTGCCAGCAGTGAAGGGGGCGGCACTGAAGCTTTCTTT,CASSEGGGTEAFF
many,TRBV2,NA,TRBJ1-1,TGTGCCAGCAGTCTCAGTTGGGCTGAAGCTTTCTTT,CASSLSWAEAFF
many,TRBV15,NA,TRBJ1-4,TGTGCCACCAGCGCTGACAGAGCAACTAATGAAAAACTGTTTTTT,CATSADRATNEKLFF
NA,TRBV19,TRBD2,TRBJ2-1,TGTGCCAGTAGTAGGACTAGCGGGAGGGGGAATGAGCAGTTCTTC,CASSRTSGRGNEQFF
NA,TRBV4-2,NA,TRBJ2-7,TGTGCCAGCAGCCAAGGGGCCAGGCCTTCCTCCTACGAGCAGTACTTC,CASSQGARPSSYEQYF
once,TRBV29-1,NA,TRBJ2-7,TGCAGCGTTGGTGGCGGGCAGGGTATGGACGAGCAGTACTTC,CSVGGGQGMDEQYF
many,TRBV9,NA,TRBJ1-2,TGTGCCAGCAGCGCGACCCCGGACAGTCGACATGGCTACACCTTC,CASSATPDSRHGYTF
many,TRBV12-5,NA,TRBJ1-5,TGTGCTAGTGGTTTAGGACAGCCCCAGCATTTT,CASGLGQPQHF
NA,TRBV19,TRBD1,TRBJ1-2,TGTGCCAGTAATCCCCCGGGGACAGGGGGCTATGGCTACACCTTC,CASNPPGTGGYGYTF
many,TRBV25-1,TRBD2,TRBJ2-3,TGTGCCAGCAGGATGACTAGCGGGAACACAGATACGCAGTATTTT,CASRMTSGNTDTQYF
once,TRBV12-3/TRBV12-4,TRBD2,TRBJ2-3,TGTGCCAGCAGTACTAGGGGTAGCGGGGCTAGCACAGATACGCAGTATTTT,CASSTRGSGASTDTQYF
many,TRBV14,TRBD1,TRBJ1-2,TGTGCCAGCAGCCTATACGGGACAGGCGACTATGGCTACACCTTC,CASSLYGTGDYGYTF
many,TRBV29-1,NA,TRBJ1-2,TGCAGCGTTGGGGACGTCGGTTATGGCTACACCTTC,CSVGDVGYGYTF
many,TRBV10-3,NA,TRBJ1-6,TGTGCCATCAGACCGTCAGGGGCATATAATTCACCCCTCCACTTT,CAIRPSGAYNSPLHF
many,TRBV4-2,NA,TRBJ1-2,TGTGCCAGCAGCCAAGATCCCCGACAGGTGAACTATGGCTACACCTTC,CASSQDPRQVNYGYTF
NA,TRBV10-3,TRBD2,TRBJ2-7,TGTGCCATCAGTGACTCCGGGACTAGCGGGGGCTCCTACGAGCAGCACTTC,CAISDSGTSGGSYEQHF
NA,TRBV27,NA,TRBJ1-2,TGTGCCAGCAGTACGGGGGAGAACTATGGCTACACCTTC,CASSTGENYGYTF
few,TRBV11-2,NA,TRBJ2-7,TGTGCCAGCAGCTTGGTTAATTGGGACTCCCCCGGGGAGGACGAGCAGTACTTC,CASSLVNWDSPGEDEQYF
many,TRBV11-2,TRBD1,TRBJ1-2,TGTGCCAGCAGCTTAGAAGGAACGGGACAGGGGTCGGATGGCTACACCTTC,CASSLEGTGQGSDGYTF
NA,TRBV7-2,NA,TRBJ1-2,TGTGCCAGCAGCTTAGTGGCCTCCAGGCCTTCCTATGGCTACACCTTC,CASSLVASRPSYGYTF
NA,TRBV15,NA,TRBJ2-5,TGTGCCACCAGCAGAGATCATGGAGCAGAAGAGACCCAGTACTTC,CATSRDHGAEETQYF
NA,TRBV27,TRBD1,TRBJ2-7,TGTGCCAGCAGCACTCCCGGACAGGGTCCCAACGAGCAGTACTTC,CASSTPGQGPNEQYF
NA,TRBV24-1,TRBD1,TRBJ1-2,TGTGCCACCAGTGATTCGGGGACAGCTCATGGCTACACCTTC,CATSDSGTAHGYTF
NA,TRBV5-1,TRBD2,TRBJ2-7,TGCGCCAGCAGCTTGGAGCTAGCGGGGGGGCCCTACGAGCAGTACTTC,CASSLELAGGPYEQYF
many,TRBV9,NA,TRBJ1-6,TGTGCCAGCAGCGTAGAAGCGGGTTATAATTCACCCCTCCACTTT,CASSVEAGYNSPLHF
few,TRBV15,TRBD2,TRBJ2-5,TGTGCCACCAGCAGAGTAGGGAGCGGGGGCCCCCTGGCCCAGTACTTC,CATSRVGSGGPLAQYF
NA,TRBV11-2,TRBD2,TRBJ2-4,TGTGCCAGCAGCTTAGATTTGCAACGGGGGGACGCCAAAAACATTCAGTACTTC,CASSLDLQRGDAKNIQYF
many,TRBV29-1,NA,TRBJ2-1,TGCAGCGAGCTACAGGAGAACAATGAGCAGTTCTTC,CSELQENNEQFF
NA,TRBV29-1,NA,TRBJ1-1,TGCAGCGGCTTTAGGAACACTGAAGCTTTCTTT,CSGFRNTEAFF
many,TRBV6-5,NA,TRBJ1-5,TGTGCCAGCAGCTGGTCGTGGCCCCAGCATTTT,CASSWSWPQHF
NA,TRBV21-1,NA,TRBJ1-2,TGTGCCAGCAGCAAAGGGACAGACCTCCATGGCTACACCTTC,CASSKGTDLHGYTF
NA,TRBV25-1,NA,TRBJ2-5,TGTGCCAGCGTTGGCCTAGCGTTGGGTGAGACCCAGTACTTC,CASVGLALGETQYF
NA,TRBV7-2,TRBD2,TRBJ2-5,TGTGCCAGCAGCTTAGCCCCTACTAGCGGGGGCTCCCAAGAGACCCAGTACTTC,CASSLAPTSGGSQETQYF
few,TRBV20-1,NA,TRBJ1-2,TGCAGTGCCACCCGGGACATGAAACCCTATGGCTACACCTTC,CSATRDMKPYGYTF
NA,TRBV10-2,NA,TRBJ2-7,TGCGCCAGCAGGATAAGAGGGCCTCGGTCGTCCTACGAGCAGTACTTC,CASRIRGPRSSYEQYF
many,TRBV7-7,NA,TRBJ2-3,TGTGTTAGCAGCTTAGGGGAGAGTAGCACAGATACGCAGTATTTT,CVSSLGESSTDTQYF